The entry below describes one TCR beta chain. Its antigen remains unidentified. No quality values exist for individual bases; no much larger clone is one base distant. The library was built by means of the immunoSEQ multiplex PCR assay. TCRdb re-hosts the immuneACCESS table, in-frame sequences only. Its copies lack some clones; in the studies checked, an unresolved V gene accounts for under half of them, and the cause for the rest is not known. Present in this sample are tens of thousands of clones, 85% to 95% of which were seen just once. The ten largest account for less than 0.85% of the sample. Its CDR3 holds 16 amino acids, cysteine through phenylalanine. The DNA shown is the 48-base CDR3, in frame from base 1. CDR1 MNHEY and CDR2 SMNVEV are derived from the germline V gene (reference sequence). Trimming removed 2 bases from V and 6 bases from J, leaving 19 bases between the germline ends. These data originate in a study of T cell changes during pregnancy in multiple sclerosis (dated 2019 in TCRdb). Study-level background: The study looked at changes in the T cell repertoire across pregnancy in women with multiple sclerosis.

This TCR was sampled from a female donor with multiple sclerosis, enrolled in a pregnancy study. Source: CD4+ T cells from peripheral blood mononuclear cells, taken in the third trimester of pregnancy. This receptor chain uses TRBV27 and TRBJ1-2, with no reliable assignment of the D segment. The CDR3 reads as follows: CASSLPPTGRVDGYTF. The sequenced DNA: TGTGCCAGCAGTTTACCTCCCACGGGGAGGGTGGATGGCTACACCTTC.